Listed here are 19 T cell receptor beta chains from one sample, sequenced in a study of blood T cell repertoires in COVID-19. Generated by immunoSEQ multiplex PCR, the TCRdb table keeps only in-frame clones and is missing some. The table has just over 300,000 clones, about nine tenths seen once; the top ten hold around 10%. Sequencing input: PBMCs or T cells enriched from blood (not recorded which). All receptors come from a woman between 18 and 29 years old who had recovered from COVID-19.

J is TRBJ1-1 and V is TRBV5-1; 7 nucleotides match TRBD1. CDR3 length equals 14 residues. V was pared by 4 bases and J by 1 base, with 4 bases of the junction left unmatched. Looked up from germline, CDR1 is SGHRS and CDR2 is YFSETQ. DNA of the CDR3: TGCGCCAGCAGCCTGGACAGGCGGAACACTGAAGCTTTCTTT. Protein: CASSLDRRNTEAFF.

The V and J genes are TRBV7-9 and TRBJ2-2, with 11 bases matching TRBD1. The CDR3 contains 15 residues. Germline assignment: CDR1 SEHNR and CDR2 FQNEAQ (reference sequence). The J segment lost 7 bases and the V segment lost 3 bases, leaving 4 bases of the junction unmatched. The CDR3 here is CASSFGQGAHGELFF. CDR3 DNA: TGTGCCAGCAGCTTCGGACAGGGGGCTCACGGGGAGCTGTTTTTT.

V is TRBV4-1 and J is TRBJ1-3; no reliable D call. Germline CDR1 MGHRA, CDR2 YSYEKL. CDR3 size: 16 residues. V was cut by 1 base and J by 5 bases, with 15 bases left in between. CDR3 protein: CASSQVLGGERNTIYF. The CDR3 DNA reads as TGCGCCAGCAGCCAAGTGTTGGGTGGAGAGAGAAACACCATATATTTT.

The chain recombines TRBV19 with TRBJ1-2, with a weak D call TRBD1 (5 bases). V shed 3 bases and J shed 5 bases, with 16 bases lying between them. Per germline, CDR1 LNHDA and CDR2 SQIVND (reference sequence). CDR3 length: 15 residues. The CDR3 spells CASSISWGREYGYTF. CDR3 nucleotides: TGTGCCAGTAGTATTTCTTGGGGCAGAGAGTATGGCTACACCTTC.

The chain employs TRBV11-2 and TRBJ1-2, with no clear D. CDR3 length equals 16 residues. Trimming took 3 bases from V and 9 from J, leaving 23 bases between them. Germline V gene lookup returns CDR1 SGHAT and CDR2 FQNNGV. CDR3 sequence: CASSFFYPGSTRSYTF. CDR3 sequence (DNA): TGTGCCAGCAGCTTTTTCTATCCGGGGTCCACGAGAAGCTACACCTTC.

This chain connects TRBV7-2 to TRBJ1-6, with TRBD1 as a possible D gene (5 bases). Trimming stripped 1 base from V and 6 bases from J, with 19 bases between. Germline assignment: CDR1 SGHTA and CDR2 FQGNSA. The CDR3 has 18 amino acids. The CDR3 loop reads CASSLVARWGGVNSPLHF. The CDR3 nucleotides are TGTGCCAGCAGCTTAGTGGCAAGGTGGGGGGGGGTTAATTCACCCCTCCACTTT.

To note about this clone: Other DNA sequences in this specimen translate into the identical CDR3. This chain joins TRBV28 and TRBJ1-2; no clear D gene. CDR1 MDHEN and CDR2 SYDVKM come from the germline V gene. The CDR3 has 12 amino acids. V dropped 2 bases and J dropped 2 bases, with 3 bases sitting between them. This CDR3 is CASSLQNYGYTF. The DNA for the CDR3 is TGTGCCAGCAGTTTACAGAACTATGGCTACACCTTC.

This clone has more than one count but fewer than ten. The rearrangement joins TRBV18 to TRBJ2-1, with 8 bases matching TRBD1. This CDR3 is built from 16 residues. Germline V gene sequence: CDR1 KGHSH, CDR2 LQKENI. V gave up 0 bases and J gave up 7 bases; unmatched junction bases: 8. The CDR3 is CASSPPRQGARNEQFF. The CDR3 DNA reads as TGTGCCAGCTCACCACCGAGGCAGGGGGCAAGGAATGAGCAGTTCTTC.

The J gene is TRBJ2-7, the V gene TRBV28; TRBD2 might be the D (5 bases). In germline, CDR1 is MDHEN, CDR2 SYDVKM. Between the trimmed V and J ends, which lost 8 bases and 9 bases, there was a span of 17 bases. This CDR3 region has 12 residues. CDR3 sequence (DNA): TGTGCCAGCTGTGGACTGGTGGCGGGGCAGTACTTC. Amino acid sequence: CASCGLVAGQYF. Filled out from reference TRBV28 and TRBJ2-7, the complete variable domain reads DVKVTQSSRYLVKRTGEKVFLECVQDMDHENMFWYRQDPGLGLRLIYFSYDVKMKEKGDIPEGYSVSREKKERFSLILESASTNQTSMYLCASCGLVAGQYFGPGTRLTVT.

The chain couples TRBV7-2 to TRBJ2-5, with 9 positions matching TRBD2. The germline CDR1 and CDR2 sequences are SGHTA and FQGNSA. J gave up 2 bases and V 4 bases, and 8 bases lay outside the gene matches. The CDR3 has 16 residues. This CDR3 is CASSSLGGGGQETQYF. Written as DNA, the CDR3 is TGTGCCAGCAGCTCCCTCGGCGGGGGGGGGCAAGAGACCCAGTACTTC.

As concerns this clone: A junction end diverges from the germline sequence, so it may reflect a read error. The CDR3 loop is CASSYSDSSAAF. In DNA form, the CDR3 reads TGTGCCAGCAGTTACTCTGACTCCTCGGCCGCCTTC. The rearrangement joins TRBV6-2 or TRBV6-3 to TRBJ1-2; no definite D call. The germline V gene has CDR1 MNHEY and CDR2 SVGEGT. This CDR3 is 12 amino acids long.

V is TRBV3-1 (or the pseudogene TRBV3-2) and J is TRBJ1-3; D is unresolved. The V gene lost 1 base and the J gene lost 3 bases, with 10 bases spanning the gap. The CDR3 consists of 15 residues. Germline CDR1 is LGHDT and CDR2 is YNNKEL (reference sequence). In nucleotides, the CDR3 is TGTGCCAGCAGCCAAGCGTCGGGGATTGGAAACACCATATATTTT. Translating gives CASSQASGIGNTIYF.

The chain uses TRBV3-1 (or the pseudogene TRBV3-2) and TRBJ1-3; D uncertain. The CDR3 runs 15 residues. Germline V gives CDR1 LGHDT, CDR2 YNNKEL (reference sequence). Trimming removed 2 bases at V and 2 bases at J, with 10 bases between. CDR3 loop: CASSQTAVAGNTIYF. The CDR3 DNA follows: TGTGCCAGCAGCCAAACTGCGGTAGCTGGAAACACCATATATTTT.

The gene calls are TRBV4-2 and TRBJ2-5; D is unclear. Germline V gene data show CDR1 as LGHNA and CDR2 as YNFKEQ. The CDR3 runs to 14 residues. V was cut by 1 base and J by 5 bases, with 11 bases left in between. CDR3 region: CASSQALSRETQYF. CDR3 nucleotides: TGTGCCAGCAGCCAAGCATTGTCTAGGGAGACCCAGTACTTC.

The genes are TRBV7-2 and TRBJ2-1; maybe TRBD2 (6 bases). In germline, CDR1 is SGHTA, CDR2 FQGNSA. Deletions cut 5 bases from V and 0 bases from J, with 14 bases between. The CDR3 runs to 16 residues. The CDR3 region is CASSPQVGSSYNEQFF. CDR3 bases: TGTGCCAGCAGCCCACAAGTCGGGAGCTCCTACAATGAGCAGTTCTTC. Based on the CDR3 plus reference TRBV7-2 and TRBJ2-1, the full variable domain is GAGVSQSPSNKVTEKGKDVELRCDPISGHTALYWYRQSLGQGLEFLIYFQGNSAPDKSGLPSDRFSAERTGGSVSTLTIQRTQQEDSAVYLCASSPQVGSSYNEQFFGPGTRLTVL.

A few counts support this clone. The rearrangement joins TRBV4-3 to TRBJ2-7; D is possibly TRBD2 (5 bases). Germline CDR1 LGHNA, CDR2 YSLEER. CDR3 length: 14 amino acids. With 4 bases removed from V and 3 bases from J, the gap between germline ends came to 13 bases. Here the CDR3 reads CASSPERMGYEQYF. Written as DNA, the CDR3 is TGCGCCAGCAGCCCGGAGCGGATGGGCTACGAGCAGTACTTC.

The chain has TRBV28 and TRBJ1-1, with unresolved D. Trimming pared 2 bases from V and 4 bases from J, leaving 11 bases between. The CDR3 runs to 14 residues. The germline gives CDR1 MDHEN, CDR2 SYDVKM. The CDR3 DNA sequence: TGTGCCAGCAGTTTAGGTGGTGAGGGCACTGAAGCTTTCTTT. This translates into CASSLGGEGTEAFF.

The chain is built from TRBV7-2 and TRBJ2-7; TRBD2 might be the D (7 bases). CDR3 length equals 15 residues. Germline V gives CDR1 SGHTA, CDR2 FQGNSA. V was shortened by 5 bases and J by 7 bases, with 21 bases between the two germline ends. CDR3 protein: CASSPEGGAVGEQYF. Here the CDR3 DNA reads TGTGCCAGCAGCCCAGAAGGGGGGGCCGTGGGTGAGCAGTACTTC.

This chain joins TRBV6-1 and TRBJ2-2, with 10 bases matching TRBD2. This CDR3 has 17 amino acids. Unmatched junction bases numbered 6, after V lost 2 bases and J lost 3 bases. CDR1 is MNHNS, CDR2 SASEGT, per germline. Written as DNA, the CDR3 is TGTGCCAGCAGTGAACCTAGCGGGGGCTTCGACACCGGGGAGCTGTTTTTT. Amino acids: CASSEPSGGFDTGELFF.